A single sample is the source of the 2 T cell receptor beta chains below, sequenced in a study of shared clonotypes between healthy human individuals. Produced via immunoSEQ multiplex PCR; TCRdb's table is partial and in-frame only. The data show about 2.3 million clones, about 90% seen once. The sequencing input was naive CD4+ T cells from PBMCs. As for subset: CD45RA+ positively selected. Receptors were obtained from a man aged 18 to 30 in good health. Some clones in this sample may be carry-over from other donors' samples.

The chain uses TRBV19 and TRBJ1-5; the D is unclear. This CDR3 is built from 12 residues. CDR1 and CDR2 (germline): LNHDA, SQIVND (reference sequence). Trimming shortened V by 1 base and J by 9 bases, and 7 bases separated the two germline ends. The CDR3 DNA reads TGTGCCAGTAGTATAGTCTCTGGGCCCCAGCATTTT. Amino acids: CASSIVSGPQHF.

As to this clone: This sequence may be a read error, since a much larger clone differs from it by one base. V gene TRBV5-1 combines with J gene TRBJ2-5; tentatively, D is TRBD2 (6 bases). Germline V gene lookup returns CDR1 SGHRS and CDR2 YFSETQ. V gave up 4 bases and J gave up 5 bases, with 12 bases separating them. This CDR3 comprises 13 residues. CDR3: CASSQEGGETQYF. CDR3 in DNA: TGCGCCAGCAGCCAGGAAGGAGGGGAGACCCAGTACTTC.